The 21 T cell receptor beta chains listed next were all sequenced from one sample in a study of CD8 T cells in ankylosing spondylitis. TCRdb recomputed calls from the 5' RACE reads with MiXCR, one row per CDR3 protein. The sample lists approximately 350,000 distinct CDR3 sequences, approximately 14% occurring once. The sequencing input was blood, either unsorted or a sorted T cell fraction (not recorded which). These receptors all come from a male donor with ankylosing spondylitis or in good health (not recorded which).

This clonotype was picked up a small number of times. The chain has TRBV10-1 and TRBJ2-2; possible D gene TRBD1, 5 bases. The germline CDR1 and CDR2 sequences are WNHNN and SYGVQD (reference sequence). The CDR3 totals 15 residues. The ends were cut back, 2 bases at V and 4 bases at J, with 11 bases in the middle. The CDR3 sequence: CASSEAQGGTGELFF. CDR3 bases: TGCGCCAGCAGTGAGGCGCAGGGCGGCACCGGGGAGCTGTTTTTT.

V gene TRBV18 combines with J gene TRBJ1-1, with D hard to call. V dropped 1 base and J dropped 8 bases, with 20 bases sitting between them. There are 16 residues in the CDR3. The germline V gene encodes CDR1 KGHSH and CDR2 LQKENI. This chain's CDR3 is CASSPQGGSPRPEAFF. The DNA of the CDR3 is TGTGCCAGCTCACCACAGGGAGGGTCCCCGCGCCCGGAAGCTTTCTTT. Full variable domain (rest looked up from reference TRBV18 and TRBJ1-1): NAGVMQNPRHLVRRRGQEARLRCSPMKGHSHVYWYRQLPEEGLKFMVYLQKENIIDESGMPKERFSAEFPKEGPSILRIQQVVRGDSAAYFCASSPQGGSPRPEAFFGQGTRLTVV.

The rearrangement joins TRBV4-1 to TRBJ1-5; D is perhaps TRBD1 (6 bases). CDR3 size: 16 residues. CDR1 and CDR2 from the germline V gene are MGHRA and YSYEKL. V was cut by 0 bases and J by 4 bases, with 13 bases left in between. CDR3 protein: CASSQEGGARNQPQHF. CDR3 sequence (DNA): TGCGCCAGCAGCCAAGAGGGGGGGGCGCGTAATCAGCCCCAGCATTTT.

This clonotype came up a few times. This chain links TRBV12-3 or TRBV12-4 with TRBJ1-2; D is uncertain. The CDR3 has 18 amino acids. Trimming shortened V by 2 bases and J by 8 bases, and 27 bases separated the two germline ends. CDR3 sequence (DNA): TGTGCCAGCAGTTTAAGGGCGTGGAGGGCCGCGTTTGTGAGGGGCTACACCTTC. Amino acids: CASSLRAWRAAFVRGYTF.

The chain links TRBV12-3 or TRBV12-4 to TRBJ2-1; 9 bases match TRBD2. J was trimmed by 0 bases and V by 6 bases; bases with no gene match: 9. This CDR3 comprises 17 residues. Here the CDR3 reads CASRARTSASSYNEQFF. The CDR3 coding sequence is TGTGCCAGCAGGGCAAGGACTAGCGCAAGCTCCTACAATGAGCAGTTCTTC.

This clonotype showed up just a few times. This rearrangement joins TRBV7-2 to TRBJ1-2; no clear D. This CDR3 has 15 amino acids. V was clipped by 7 bases and J by 0 bases, with 15 bases between them. Germline values: CDR1 SGHTA, CDR2 FQGNSA. CDR3 DNA sequence: TGTGCCAGCACCCCCGCCGGGAGAGCTAACTATGGCTACACCTTC. It encodes CASTPAGRANYGYTF.

This clonotype was observed a handful of times. The V and J genes are TRBV7-2 and TRBJ2-5; no reliable D call. Trimming pared 6 bases from V and 7 bases from J, leaving 15 bases between. In germline, CDR1 is SGHTA, CDR2 FQGNSA. This CDR3 is built from 13 residues. CDR3 sequence reads: CASSQDVLRTQYF. Written as DNA, the CDR3 is TGTGCCAGCAGTCAAGACGTTTTACGGACCCAGTACTTC.

The rearrangement uses TRBV19 and TRBJ1-2; D ambiguous. The V end was cut by 5 bases, the J end by 4 bases, with 17 bases between. CDR3 length: 15 residues. Germline V gene sequence: CDR1 LNHDA, CDR2 SQIVND (reference sequence). CDR3 protein: CASSPQQEPGYGYTF. The CDR3, as DNA: TGTGCCAGTAGTCCCCAGCAGGAGCCGGGCTATGGCTACACCTTC. The whole variable domain, filled in from reference TRBV19 and TRBJ1-2, reads DGGITQSPKYLFRKEGQNVTLSCEQNLNHDAMYWYRQDPGQGLRLIYYSQIVNDFQKGDIAEGYSVSREKKESFPLTVTSAQKNPTAFYLCASSPQQEPGYGYTFGSGTRLTVV.

DNA for the CDR3: TGTGCCAGCAACAAAGGGGAGGGACAGGCCCCCTCTGGGGCCAACGTCCTGACTTTC. It specifies CASNKGEGQAPSGANVLTF. V usage is TRBV11-1 and J usage is TRBJ2-6, with TRBD1 as a possible D gene (8 bases). Trimming cost V 7 bases and J 0 bases, with 22 bases left between them. The CDR3 sequence is 19 residues long. From germline, CDR1 is SGHAT and CDR2 FQDESV (reference sequence).

The chain employs TRBV20-1 and TRBJ1-5; 8 bases agree with TRBD1. J lost 7 bases, V lost 3 bases, and 11 bases had no gene match. Germline lookup yields CDR1 DFQATT and CDR2 SNEGSKA (reference sequence). This CDR3 is built from 15 residues. The CDR3 loop is CSASEGTGVLQPQHF. In DNA form, the CDR3 reads TGCAGTGCTAGCGAAGGGACAGGAGTGTTGCAGCCCCAGCATTTT.

The sample holds a few counts of this clonotype. The chain couples TRBV5-1 to TRBJ2-1, with a possible D match to TRBD1 (6 bases). The CDR3 totals 13 residues. Trimming cost V 0 bases and J 10 bases, with 11 bases left between them. Per the germline V gene, CDR1 is SGHRS and CDR2 is YFSETQ. CDR3 in amino acids: CASSLGFGQEQFF. The CDR3 region has the DNA TGCGCCAGCAGCTTGGGGTTTGGACAGGAGCAGTTCTTC.

This clonotype was detected only a few times. The chain couples TRBV29-1 to TRBJ2-7, with a weak D call TRBD1 (6 bases). Looked up from germline, CDR1 is SQVTM and CDR2 is ANQGSEA. Trimming cost V 4 bases and J 2 bases, with 15 bases left between them. The CDR3 sequence is 14 residues long. The CDR3 DNA follows: TGCAGCGTTGGAAGTCTCGCAGGGGCCTACGAGCAGTACTTC. Its translation: CSVGSLAGAYEQYF.

The chain joins TRBV9 to TRBJ1-4; 10 bases map to TRBD1. There are 17 residues in the CDR3. The V and J ends lost 3 bases and 3 bases, in that order; junction bases with no gene match: 8. The germline V gene has CDR1 SGDLS and CDR2 YYNGEE. CDR3 in amino acids: CASSESGTGASNEKLFF. CDR3 bases: TGTGCCAGCAGCGAATCCGGGACAGGGGCGTCTAATGAAAAACTGTTTTTT.

The sample holds a few counts of this clonotype. The chain uses TRBV12-3 or TRBV12-4 and TRBJ1-5; the match to TRBD1 covers 7 bases. The CDR3 is made up of 15 amino acids. V lost 6 bases, J lost 7 bases, and 12 bases stayed unmatched. The CDR3 bases are TGTGCCAGCAGCGCCCAACAGGGGTTCGGACAGCCCCAGCATTTT. This codes for CASSAQQGFGQPQHF.

This chain uses TRBV12-3 or TRBV12-4 with TRBJ2-3; TRBD2 agrees at 9 bases. The CDR3 is made up of 16 amino acids. V was pared by 2 bases and J by 3 bases, with 6 bases of the junction left unmatched. CDR3 nucleotides: TGTGCCAGCAGTTTATTTGCGGGGGGGCGTACAGATACGCAGTATTTT. Amino acids: CASSLFAGGRTDTQYF.

The chain joins TRBV20-1 to TRBJ2-3; D is uncertain. The V end lost 6 bases, the J end lost 5 bases, and 18 bases lay between the germline ends. The germline CDR1 and CDR2 sequences are DFQATT and SNEGSKA (reference sequence). The CDR3 consists of 14 residues. CDR3 bases: TGCAGTGCCCGGGCATGGGCGACGGGAGATACGCAGTATTTT. Its translation: CSARAWATGDTQYF.

This clonotype was recorded a few times. Here the CDR3 DNA reads TGTGCCAGCAGCTTAGAACAGGGGGAGTACGAGCAGTACTTC. Amino acids: CASSLEQGEYEQYF. The genes are TRBV7-2 and TRBJ2-7; 8 bases fit TRBD1. Germline assignment: CDR1 SGHTA and CDR2 FQGNSA. Trimming at V came to 1 base and at J to 4 bases, leaving 3 bases not matched to a gene. This CDR3 contains 14 residues.

This chain joins TRBV5-1 and TRBJ1-1; weak D call: TRBD1 (5 bases). V dropped 3 bases and J dropped 1 base, with 16 bases sitting between them. Per germline, CDR1 SGHRS and CDR2 YFSETQ. The CDR3 loop spans 16 amino acids. The CDR3 loop is CASSSWDDEPNTEAFF. In DNA, the CDR3 is TGCGCCAGCAGCTCGTGGGACGACGAGCCGAACACTGAAGCTTTCTTT.

V is TRBV29-1 and J is TRBJ2-1, with D hard to call. V gave up 1 base and J gave up 2 bases, with 3 bases separating them. CDR1 and CDR2 (germline): SQVTM, ANQGSEA. The CDR3 covers 12 residues. CDR3 protein: CSVEVTYNEQFF. DNA of the CDR3: TGCAGCGTTGAAGTAACCTACAATGAGCAGTTCTTC.

This clonotype was counted between two and nine times. V and J are TRBV3-1 and TRBJ1-2, with D perhaps matching TRBD1 (6 bases). Germline values: CDR1 LGHDT, CDR2 YNNKEL (reference sequence). V lost 1 base to trimming and J lost 4 bases, with 10 bases between them. This CDR3 has 14 amino acids. CDR3 coding DNA: TGTGCCAGCAGCCAAGGGGGGGCAGTCTATGGCTACACCTTC. As protein: CASSQGGAVYGYTF.

The V call is TRBV10-2, the J call TRBJ2-5, with 10 bases matching TRBD1. Germline V gene lookup returns CDR1 WSHSY and CDR2 SAAADI. The CDR3 consists of 17 residues. The trim removed 6 bases at V and 6 bases at J, leaving 16 bases unmatched. CDR3 nucleotide sequence: TGCGCCAGCAGAGTTCAATTCCGGGGGGACAGGGGTCAGACCCAGTACTTC. Its translation: CASRVQFRGDRGQTQYF.